This TCR beta chain was documented in a study of T cell repertoires in cytomegalovirus infection. Looking at the study overall: In public TCR beta signatures, there were indications of both CMV infection and matching HLA type.

In germline, CDR1 is MGHRA, CDR2 YSYEKL. Trimming took 1 base from V and 0 from J, leaving 14 bases between them. The CDR3 is 17 amino acids. MiXCR was run by TCRdb on the reads, yielding one entry per CDR3 protein. The repertoire includes 750,000 to 950,000 distinct CDR3 sequences, around 29% of them detected once, and over 10% sits in the top ten. In the case of this clonotype: Its antigen is currently unknown.

The sequence derives from a human donor in good health (CMV status not recorded). Some clones in this sample may be carry-over from other donors' samples. The chain carries TRBV4-1 and TRBJ2-3; no firm D call. Sequenced here: cultured CD8+ T cells from PBMCs, sampled from culture after CMV antigen stimulation. The CDR3 DNA follows: TGCGCCAGCAGCCAAGGGGTAGTTACCCTTAGCACAGATACGCAGTATTTT. It encodes CASSQGVVTLSTDTQYF.